These T cell receptor beta chains were read from a single sample in a study of Tregs in tolerant kidney transplant recipients. Clones were sequenced by immunoSEQ multiplex PCR, and TCRdb holds only the in-frame ones, with some missing. The sample records around 70,000 clones, roughly 92% being singletons. Source: CD8+ T cells from blood, taken before the transplant. These receptors were obtained from a human donor who received a combined kidney and bone marrow transplant. Both conserved end residues are part of each CDR3. D genes are given only for firm matches. Only some rows state a clone size, as once, few, many or a class for expanded clones.

clone size,J gene,V gene,D gene,CDR3 DNA,CDR3 protein
-,TRBJ2-2,TRBV15,-,TGTGCCACCAGCAGAGGCAGGGAACATAACACCGGGGAGCTGTTTTTT,CATSRGREHNTGELFF
-,TRBJ1-1,TRBV19,-,TGTGCCAGTAGTACCGCAGGGTACCTCATGAACACTGAAGCTTTCTTT,CASSTAGYLMNTEAFF
-,TRBJ2-3,TRBV7-7,TRBD2,TGTGCCAGCAGCTTAGGAGCGGGGCATAGCACAGATACGCAGTATTTT,CASSLGAGHSTDTQYF
-,TRBJ2-7,TRBV5-8,-,TGTGCCAGCAGCCTTGACAGATACGAGCAGTACTTC,CASSLDRYEQYF
-,TRBJ2-7,TRBV5-4,-,TGTGCCAGCAGCTTGGGGAGCGGAGACTACGAGCAGTACTTC,CASSLGSGDYEQYF
-,TRBJ2-1,TRBV5-1,TRBD1,TGCGCCAGCAGTCGCTCAGGGGGCTACAATGAGCAGTTCTTC,CASSRSGGYNEQFF
-,TRBJ2-7,TRBV6-1,-,TGTGCCACGACCTTTGACAGTTACAGCGAGCAGTACTTC,CATTFDSYSEQYF
once,TRBJ2-1,TRBV4-2,-,TGTGCCAGCAGCCACCCCCGCCTTCGCGGGGCCAGCTCCTACAATGAGCAGTTCTTC,CASSHPRLRGASSYNEQFF
-,TRBJ1-2,TRBV2,-,TGTGCCAGCCCGAGCAGGGACATATCCTATGGCTACACCTTC,CASPSRDISYGYTF
-,TRBJ2-1,TRBV27,-,TGTGCCAGCAGTTTATCTTCGGGGAGTGTCAACAATGAGCAGTTCTTC,CASSLSSGSVNNEQFF
-,TRBJ1-1,TRBV30,-,TGTGCCTGGAGCCTCAACACTGAAGCTTTCTTT,CAWSLNTEAFF
-,TRBJ1-2,TRBV5-6,-,TGTGCCAGCAGCTTGGCCAGGTCAGGGGATATCTATGGCTACACCTTC,CASSLARSGDIYGYTF
-,TRBJ2-7,TRBV5-4,-,TGTGCCAGCAGTTCCCCCCGAGGCGAGCAGTACTTC,CASSSPRGEQYF
-,TRBJ2-7,TRBV28,-,TGTGCCAGCAGTTTAGTCGGACCCCCTACGGGAGAGCAGTACTTC,CASSLVGPPTGEQYF
-,TRBJ1-1,TRBV28,-,TGTGCCAGCAGTCCCCTGAGCAGGGGCACTGAAGCTTTCTTT,CASSPLSRGTEAFF
once,TRBJ1-2,TRBV7-9,-,TGTGCCAGCAGCTTAATGACAGGTGGATACTATGGCTACACCTTC,CASSLMTGGYYGYTF
-,TRBJ2-2,TRBV4-2,-,TGTGCCAGCAGCCACATCCCGGGTAGCTCCATGGACACCGGGGAGCTGTTTTTT,CASSHIPGSSMDTGELFF
-,TRBJ2-3,TRBV30,-,TGTGCCTGGAGTGTCGAGACTAGAGTAACGCAGTATTTT,CAWSVETRVTQYF
-,TRBJ2-7,TRBV4-2,-,TGTGCCAGCAGCCAAGTAGGTGGGGCCTCCTACGAGCAGTACTTC,CASSQVGGASYEQYF
-,TRBJ2-7,TRBV29-1,TRBD1,TGCAGCGTGACATGGGCCAGACAGGGCCACGAGCAGTACTTC,CSVTWARQGHEQYF
-,TRBJ1-1,TRBV13,-,TGTGCCAGCAGCCCAGGGGATGGGAACACTGAAGCTTTCTTT,CASSPGDGNTEAFF
-,TRBJ1-1,TRBV11-3,-,TGTGCCAGCAGCTTAGATCTTGGACATCCTGAAGCTTTCTTT,CASSLDLGHPEAFF
-,TRBJ2-7,TRBV4-3,-,TGCGCCAGCAGCCCGGGACCGGGGGGACAATCCTACGAGCAGTACTTC,CASSPGPGGQSYEQYF